This T cell receptor beta chain was documented in a study of blood T cell repertoires in COVID-19. In the study overall: Acute and convalescent COVID-19 specimens originated in the United States, Italy and Spain.

The V end lost 0 bases, the J end lost 6 bases, and 11 bases lay between the germline ends. Per the germline V gene, CDR1 is MGHRA and CDR2 is YSYEKL. The CDR3 has 14 amino acids. Assay used: immunoSEQ multiplex PCR; TCRdb lists only in-frame clones, some missing. The sample includes some 110,000 clones, approximately 89% of them seen just once. Sequenced: peripheral blood. The rearrangement uses TRBV4-1 and TRBJ1-2, with D perhaps matching TRBD1 (5 bases). This clonotype originated in a man aged 35 to 55 with acute or convalescent COVID-19. CDR3 sequence (DNA): TGCGCCAGCAGCCAAGATCATGGGGGGAATGGCTACACCTTC. Encoded protein: CASSQDHGGNGYTF.